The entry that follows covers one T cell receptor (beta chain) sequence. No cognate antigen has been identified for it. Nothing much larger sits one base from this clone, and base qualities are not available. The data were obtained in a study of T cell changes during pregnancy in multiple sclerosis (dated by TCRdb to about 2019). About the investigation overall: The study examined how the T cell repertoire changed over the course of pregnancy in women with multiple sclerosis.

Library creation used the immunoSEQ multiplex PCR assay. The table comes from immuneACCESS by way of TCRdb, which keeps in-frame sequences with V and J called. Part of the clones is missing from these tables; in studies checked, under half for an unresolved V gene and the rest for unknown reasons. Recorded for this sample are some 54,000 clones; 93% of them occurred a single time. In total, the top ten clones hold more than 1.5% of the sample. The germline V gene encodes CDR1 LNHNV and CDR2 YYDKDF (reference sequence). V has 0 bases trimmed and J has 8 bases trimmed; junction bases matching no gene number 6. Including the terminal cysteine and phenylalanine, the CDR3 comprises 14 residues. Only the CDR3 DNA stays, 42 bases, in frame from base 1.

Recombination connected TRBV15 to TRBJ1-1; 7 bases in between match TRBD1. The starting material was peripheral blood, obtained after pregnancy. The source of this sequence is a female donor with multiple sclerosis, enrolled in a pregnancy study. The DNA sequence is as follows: TGTGCCACCAGCAGAGATCTCCCGGGACAGGAAGCTTTCTTT. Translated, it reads CATSRDLPGQEAFF.